Listed below are T cell receptor beta chains from one sample, sequenced in a study of Graves' ophthalmopathy and Graves' hyperthyroidism. TCRdb re-analysed the multiplex PCR reads in MiXCR, keeping a single row per CDR3 protein. This table holds roughly 420,000 distinct CDR3 sequences, roughly 20% found once. Sequenced material: peripheral blood. The receptors were gathered from a woman aged 18-29 years with stable Graves' hyperthyroidism. Each CDR3 is given with its conserved first and last residue. The D gene is left open where the match is weak. Not every row has a clone size; where given, it reads once, few, many or a size class.

J: TRBJ2-7; length: 16; V: TRBV11-2; size: many; D: .; CDR3: CASSLVKRAIPYEQYF; DNA: TGTGCCAGCAGCTTAGTTAAGAGAGCGATACCCTACGAGCAGTACTTC
J: TRBJ2-5; length: 13; V: TRBV20-1; size: many; D: .; CDR3: CSGKTGGRETQYF; DNA: TGCAGTGGGAAGACAGGAGGACGCGAGACCCAGTACTTC
J: TRBJ2-1; length: 13; V: TRBV15; size: many; D: .; CDR3: CATSRDGNNEQFF; DNA: TGTGCCACCAGCAGAGATGGGAACAATGAGCAGTTCTTC
J: TRBJ2-7; length: 14; V: TRBV28; size: many; D: .; CDR3: CASSLAGSYYEQYF; DNA: TGTGCCAGCAGTTTAGCCGGGTCTTACTACGAGCAGTACTTC
J: TRBJ1-1; length: 13; V: TRBV6-5; size: .; D: .; CDR3: CASSYAHNTEAFF; DNA: TGTGCCAGCAGTTACGCTCATAACACTGAAGCTTTCTTT
J: TRBJ1-1; length: 15; V: TRBV15; size: many; D: TRBD1; CDR3: CATSRTDRVATEAFF; DNA: TGTGCCACCAGCAGGACGGACAGGGTTGCCACTGAAGCTTTCTTT
J: TRBJ1-2; length: 15; V: TRBV19; size: many; D: .; CDR3: CASSLVVGRNYGYTF; DNA: TGTGCCAGTAGTCTTGTGGTAGGAAGGAACTATGGCTACACCTTC
J: TRBJ2-2; length: 13; V: TRBV5-1; size: many; D: .; CDR3: CASSLALAGELFF; DNA: TGCGCCAGCAGCTTGGCCCTGGCCGGGGAGCTGTTTTTT
J: TRBJ1-2; length: 15; V: TRBV10-3; size: many; D: TRBD1; CDR3: CAISDPDRAWGGYTF; DNA: TGTGCCATCAGTGATCCCGACAGGGCGTGGGGTGGCTACACCTTC
J: TRBJ1-2; length: 18; V: TRBV9; size: few; D: TRBD1; CDR3: CASSARPHVGQGVIGYTF; DNA: TGTGCCAGCAGCGCCCGACCCCACGTGGGACAGGGGGTGATAGGCTACACCTTC
J: TRBJ2-5; length: 13; V: TRBV5-1; size: many; D: .; CDR3: CASSLEGEETQYF; DNA: TGCGCCAGCAGCTTAGAGGGGGAAGAGACCCAGTACTTC
J: TRBJ2-7; length: 15; V: TRBV6-1; size: many; D: .; CDR3: CASAPGVSFGYEQYF; DNA: TGTGCCAGCGCACCCGGGGTTAGCTTCGGGTACGAGCAGTACTTC
J: TRBJ2-5; length: 17; V: TRBV7-3; size: many; D: .; CDR3: CASSLNPPGTTEETQYF; DNA: TGTGCCAGCAGCTTAAACCCACCCGGAACTACTGAAGAGACCCAGTACTTC
J: TRBJ2-7; length: 15; V: TRBV6-5; size: many; D: .; CDR3: CASRKVPGPIYEQYF; DNA: TGTGCCAGCAGAAAAGTACCGGGACCCATTTACGAGCAGTACTTC
J: TRBJ1-3; length: 15; V: TRBV6-5; size: .; D: .; CDR3: CASSYMQGVGNTIYF; DNA: TGTGCCAGCAGTTACATGCAGGGCGTAGGAAACACCATATATTTT
J: TRBJ2-7; length: 12; V: TRBV20-1; size: .; D: TRBD1; CDR3: CSATQGAREQYF; DNA: TGCAGTGCCACCCAGGGGGCGCGAGAGCAGTACTTC
J: TRBJ2-4; length: 17; V: TRBV25-1; size: many; D: .; CDR3: CASSAPSGNRTKNIQYF; DNA: TGTGCCAGCAGTGCACCGTCAGGGAATAGAACCAAAAACATTCAGTACTTC
J: TRBJ2-7; length: 13; V: TRBV6-2/TRBV6-3; size: many; D: .; CDR3: CASSYGPTGEQYF; DNA: TGTGCCAGCAGTTACGGGCCAACGGGCGAGCAGTACTTC
J: TRBJ2-7; length: 15; V: TRBV4-2; size: .; D: TRBD2; CDR3: CASSQGSGSLYEQYF; DNA: TGTGCCAGCAGCCAGGGTAGCGGGAGCCTCTACGAGCAGTACTTC
J: TRBJ1-5; length: 16; V: TRBV28; size: once; D: .; CDR3: CASSLLTAGSNQPQHF; DNA: TGTGCCAGCAGTTTGTTGACGGCAGGTAGCAATCAGCCCCAGCATTTT
J: TRBJ1-5; length: 16; V: TRBV19; size: many; D: TRBD1; CDR3: CASSPRDKGTDQPQHF; DNA: TGTGCCAGTAGTCCCCGGGACAAAGGGACAGATCAGCCCCAGCATTTT
J: TRBJ1-1; length: 14; V: TRBV20-1; size: many; D: .; CDR3: CSARAGVGNTEAFF; DNA: TGCAGTGCTAGAGCAGGGGTTGGGAACACTGAAGCTTTCTTT
J: TRBJ2-7; length: 13; V: TRBV20-1; size: many; D: .; CDR3: CSARGDTIYEQYF; DNA: TGCAGTGCTAGGGGGGACACCATTTACGAGCAGTACTTC
J: TRBJ1-2; length: 15; V: TRBV7-9; size: .; D: TRBD1; CDR3: CASSLGDRVVYGYTF; DNA: TGTGCCAGCAGCCTAGGGGACAGAGTCGTGTATGGCTACACCTTC
J: TRBJ1-1; length: 13; V: TRBV6-1; size: .; D: .; CDR3: CASRPRRGTEAFF; DNA: TGTGCCAGCAGACCCCGCCGAGGAACTGAAGCTTTCTTT
J: TRBJ2-7; length: 14; V: TRBV7-2; size: many; D: .; CDR3: CASSFDSQSYEQYF; DNA: TGTGCCAGCAGCTTTGATAGCCAGTCCTACGAGCAGTACTTC
J: TRBJ2-5; length: 13; V: TRBV5-1; size: few; D: .; CDR3: CASSLDGFETQYF; DNA: TGCGCCAGCAGCTTGGATGGTTTTGAGACCCAGTACTTC
J: TRBJ1-6; length: 15; V: TRBV3-1; size: .; D: .; CDR3: CASSQTHIANSPLHF; DNA: TGTGCCAGCAGCCAAACCCACATAGCAAATTCACCCCTCCACTTT
J: TRBJ1-1; length: 14; V: TRBV28; size: many; D: TRBD1; CDR3: CASSVEGAYTEAFF; DNA: TGTGCCAGCAGTGTGGAGGGGGCTTACACTGAAGCTTTCTTT
J: TRBJ2-7; length: 12; V: TRBV18; size: .; D: .; CDR3: CASMEEGYEQYF; DNA: TGTGCCAGTATGGAGGAGGGCTACGAGCAGTACTTC
J: TRBJ1-1; length: 13; V: TRBV7-2; size: many; D: .; CDR3: CASSLRSESEAFF; DNA: TGTGCCAGCAGCTTAAGGTCGGAGTCTGAAGCTTTCTTT
J: TRBJ1-3; length: 17; V: TRBV6-4; size: many; D: .; CDR3: CASSLHRDPRLGNTIYF; DNA: TGTGCCAGCAGCCTTCACAGGGACCCCCGCCTGGGAAACACCATATATTTT
J: TRBJ2-7; length: 15; V: TRBV7-8; size: .; D: .; CDR3: CASSQDRRLEYEQYF; DNA: TGTGCCAGCAGCCAAGACAGGAGGCTTGAGTACGAGCAGTACTTC
J: TRBJ2-7; length: 15; V: TRBV12-3/TRBV12-4; size: .; D: .; CDR3: CASSLPPTGIGEQYF; DNA: TGTGCCAGCAGTTTACCCCCCACAGGGATTGGGGAGCAGTACTTC
J: TRBJ1-2; length: 14; V: TRBV20-1; size: many; D: .; CDR3: CSGETVDRIYGYTF; DNA: TGCAGTGGCGAGACGGTGGACAGAATCTATGGCTACACCTTC
J: TRBJ1-2; length: 14; V: TRBV15; size: many; D: .; CDR3: CATSRETGNYGYTF; DNA: TGTGCCACCAGCAGAGAAACGGGGAACTATGGCTACACCTTC
J: TRBJ2-4; length: 13; V: TRBV6-5; size: many; D: .; CDR3: CATGAEYKNIQYF; DNA: TGTGCCACAGGGGCCGAATATAAAAACATTCAGTACTTC
J: TRBJ1-6; length: 15; V: TRBV27; size: many; D: .; CDR3: CASRLTMADNSPLHF; DNA: TGTGCCAGCAGATTAACCATGGCCGATAATTCACCCCTCCACTTT
J: TRBJ1-1; length: 15; V: TRBV4-3; size: many; D: .; CDR3: CASSQVLTGRPEAFF; DNA: TGCGCCAGCAGCCAAGTGTTAACAGGGAGGCCTGAAGCTTTCTTT
J: TRBJ1-1; length: 14; V: TRBV7-9; size: many; D: .; CDR3: CASSLTGKNTEAFF; DNA: TGTGCCAGCAGCTTAACCGGGAAGAACACTGAAGCTTTCTTT
J: TRBJ2-5; length: 14; V: TRBV10-3; size: many; D: .; CDR3: CAISELEGSETQYF; DNA: TGTGCCATCAGTGAGTTAGAGGGTTCAGAGACCCAGTACTTC
J: TRBJ1-1; length: 13; V: TRBV29-1; size: .; D: TRBD1; CDR3: CSVWNQGGVEAFF; DNA: TGCAGCGTTTGGAATCAGGGGGGGGTTGAAGCTTTCTTT
J: TRBJ1-2; length: 13; V: TRBV18; size: many; D: .; CDR3: CASSPSGDYGYTF; DNA: TGTGCCAGCTCACCCAGCGGGGACTATGGCTACACCTTC
J: TRBJ1-1; length: 13; V: TRBV15; size: .; D: .; CDR3: CATSPNMNTEAFF; DNA: TGTGCCACCAGTCCCAATATGAACACTGAAGCTTTCTTT
J: TRBJ1-5; length: 10; V: TRBV6-5; size: .; D: .; CDR3: CATHHQPQHF; DNA: TGTGCCACACATCATCAGCCCCAGCATTTT
J: TRBJ2-7; length: 12; V: TRBV29-1; size: few; D: .; CDR3: CSVDRSPYEQYF; DNA: TGCAGCGTAGACAGATCTCCCTACGAGCAGTACTTC
J: TRBJ2-7; length: 14; V: TRBV30; size: .; D: TRBD2; CDR3: CAWSDETSVYEQYF; DNA: TGTGCCTGGAGTGACGAGACTAGCGTATACGAGCAGTACTTC
J: TRBJ1-5; length: 12; V: TRBV24-1; size: many; D: .; CDR3: CATSDAHQPQHF; DNA: TGTGCCACCAGTGATGCCCATCAGCCCCAGCATTTT
J: TRBJ2-4; length: 13; V: TRBV28; size: few; D: TRBD1; CDR3: CASSLATDRSKYF; DNA: TGTGCCAGCAGTTTAGCTACGGACAGGTCTAAGTACTTC
J: TRBJ2-2; length: 17; V: TRBV6-2/TRBV6-3; size: .; D: TRBD2; CDR3: CASSYTSGILRTGELFF; DNA: TGTGCCAGCAGTTACACTAGCGGGATCTTGAGAACCGGGGAGCTGTTTTTT
J: TRBJ1-1; length: 15; V: TRBV6-1; size: many; D: .; CDR3: CASRFPVRALTEAFF; DNA: TGTGCCAGCAGATTCCCGGTTCGGGCCTTGACTGAAGCTTTCTTT
J: TRBJ2-2; length: 14; V: TRBV28; size: many; D: .; CDR3: CASTHGTYTGELFF; DNA: TGTGCCAGCACCCACGGGACTTACACCGGGGAGCTGTTTTTT
J: TRBJ1-2; length: 14; V: TRBV19; size: many; D: .; CDR3: CASSMEPTYYGYTF; DNA: TGTGCCAGTAGTATGGAACCGACTTACTATGGCTACACCTTC
J: TRBJ1-2; length: 13; V: TRBV6-1; size: many; D: TRBD1; CDR3: CASRRGRDYGYTF; DNA: TGTGCCAGCAGGAGGGGGCGCGACTATGGCTACACCTTC